Listed here are 9 T cell receptor beta chains from one sample, sequenced in a study of control samples from healthy donors and cancer patients. Assay used: immunoSEQ multiplex PCR; TCRdb lists only in-frame clones, some missing. The data show around 170,000 clones, 80% to 95% seen once. Sequencing was performed on blood. The receptors were sampled from a woman under 40 in good health.

This clone was observed a single time. This chain uses TRBV28 with TRBJ2-3, with D perhaps matching TRBD2 (5 bases). The V end was cut by 6 bases, the J end by 4 bases, with 17 bases between. Per germline, CDR1 MDHEN and CDR2 SYDVKM. The length of the CDR3 is 15 residues. The CDR3 DNA reads TGTGCCAGCAGACTAGGGAGACTACATCCAGATACGCAGTATTTT. Protein sequence: CASRLGRLHPDTQYF.

The chain recombines TRBV7-5 with TRBJ1-6; the tabulated D call, TRBD1, remains unverified against the DNA. TRBV7-5 corresponds to a pseudogene. There are 16 residues in the CDR3. The CDR3 nucleotides read TGTGTCAGAAGCTTATCGGGCAGGACAAATAATTCACCCCTCCACTTT. Its translation: CVRSLSGRTNNSPLHF.

The chain links TRBV11-2 to TRBJ2-1, with unresolved D. The V gene lost 2 bases and the J gene lost 15 bases, with 11 bases spanning the gap. This CDR3 is 11 amino acids long. CDR1 and CDR2 (germline): SGHAT, FQNNGV. Here the CDR3 DNA reads TGTGCCAGCAGCTTACTCAGAGGTGTGTTCTTC. This gives the protein CASSLLRGVFF.

The genes are TRBV5-3 and TRBJ1-5; D unclear. TRBV5-3 carries the ORF label, with uncertain function. Trimming pared 0 bases from V and 6 bases from J, leaving 7 bases between. CDR3 length: 13 residues. CDR3 DNA: TGTGCCAGAAGCTTGGCTCGACCTCAGCCCCAGCATTTT. Its protein product is CARSLARPQPQHF.

The chain combines TRBV9 with TRBJ2-1, with D perhaps matching TRBD1 or TRBD2 (5 bases each). The CDR3 sequence is 16 residues long. With 4 bases removed from V and 4 bases from J, the gap between germline ends came to 18 bases. Germline lookup yields CDR1 SGDLS and CDR2 YYNGEE. The CDR3 coding sequence is TGTGCCAGCAGCCCAAGTGGGACCGCCCTTTACAATGAGCAGTTCTTC. Translated: CASSPSGTALYNEQFF.

The gene calls are TRBV5-4 and TRBJ2-7; D ambiguous. CDR1 is SGHNT and CDR2 is YYREEE in the germline V gene (reference sequence). V lost 0 bases and J lost 4, with 11 bases in between. The CDR3 runs to 14 residues. The CDR3 region is CASSLGPPGYEQYF. The CDR3 bases are TGTGCCAGCAGCTTGGGGCCCCCCGGTTACGAGCAGTACTTC. The full variable domain, rest sourced from reference TRBV5-4 and TRBJ2-7, is ETGVTQSPTHLIKTRGQQVTLRCSSQSGHNTVSWYQQALGQGPQFIFQYYREEENGRGNFPPRFSGLQFPNYSSELNVNALELDDSALYLCASSLGPPGYEQYFGPGTRLTVT.

The chain uses TRBV7-6 and TRBJ2-3, with TRBD2 identical over 8 bases. Germline-derived CDR1 and CDR2 are SGHVS and FNYEAQ. The CDR3 covers 15 residues. V was clipped by 4 bases and J by 1 base; unmatched bases: 4. The DNA of the CDR3 is TGTGCCAGCAGCTGGACTAGCAGGGGCACAGATACGCAGTATTTT. Translated, it gives CASSWTSRGTDTQYF. Drawing the rest from reference TRBV7-6 and TRBJ2-3, the complete variable domain is GAGVSQSPRYKVTKRGQDVALRCDPISGHVSLYWYRQALGQGPEFLTYFNYEAQQDKSGLPNDRFSAERPEGSISTLTIQRTEQRDSAMYRCASSWTSRGTDTQYFGPGTRLTVL.

V gene TRBV6-2 or TRBV6-3 combines with J gene TRBJ1-2; D possibly corresponds to TRBD1 (5 bases). This CDR3 spans 15 amino acids. Trimming took off 0 bases at V and 3 bases at J, with 11 bases between the two ends. Germline loops: CDR1 MNHEY, CDR2 SVGEGT. The CDR3 DNA reads TGTGCCAGCAGTTACTCGGCTGAGGGGCACTATGGCTACACCTTC. Its translation: CASSYSAEGHYGYTF.

Note on this clone: At one of its ends the junction is not consistent with the germline gene, which may arise from a read error. The J gene is TRBJ1-1, the V gene TRBV4-2; possibly TRBD1 for D (5 bases). This CDR3 spans 12 amino acids. Germline values: CDR1 LGHNA, CDR2 YNFKEQ. The CDR3 DNA reads as TGTGCCAGCAGCGGGGGGAACGCTGAAGCTTTCTTT. It specifies CASSGGNAEAFF.